The 23 T cell receptor beta chains below come from one sample, sequenced in a study of graft-versus-host responses after intestinal transplantation. The assay was immunoSEQ multiplex PCR, and TCRdb's table has in-frame clones only and misses some. The sample includes about 15,000 clones, 33% of them seen just once. Sequencing was performed on alloreactive CD4+ T cells from a mixed lymphocyte reaction culture, taken before intestinal transplant. Sample subset: CFSE-low proliferating T cells sorted from roughly six-day pre-transplant mixed lymphocyte reaction (GvH or HvG direction). Source of these receptors: a human patient who received an intestinal transplant.

The J gene is TRBJ2-7, the V gene TRBV20-1; D unresolved. The V gene lost 0 bases and the J gene lost 3 bases, with 3 bases spanning the gap. CDR1 DFQATT and CDR2 SNEGSKA come from the germline V gene (reference sequence). This CDR3 region has 11 residues. The CDR3 loop reads CSARDNYEQYF. The CDR3 coding sequence is TGCAGTGCTAGAGATAACTACGAGCAGTACTTC.

This rearrangement joins TRBV9 to TRBJ1-3; D is unclear. The CDR3 loop spans 14 amino acids. Trimming shortened V by 0 bases and J by 4 bases, and 8 bases separated the two germline ends. Germline CDR1 reads SGDLS; CDR2 reads YYNGEE. CDR3 sequence (DNA): TGTGCCAGCAGCGTAGTGGGGAGAGGAAACACCATATATTTT. Protein product: CASSVVGRGNTIYF.

This clone has only a few counts. V and J are TRBV6-6 and TRBJ1-2, with 7 bases aligning to TRBD1. V shed 7 bases and J 0 bases; nucleotides not matched to a gene: 8. Germline V gene lookup returns CDR1 MNHNY and CDR2 SVGAGI (reference sequence). This CDR3 is built from 15 residues. CDR3 in DNA: TGTGCCAGCAACAACCCAGGGACAGCTAACTATGGCTACACCTTC. This codes for CASNNPGTANYGYTF.

The DNA for the CDR3 is TGTGCCAGCAGTTACTCGTTGCAGGCTGGAGGCTACACCTTC. Encoded protein: CASSYSLQAGGYTF. The rearrangement joins TRBV6-5 to TRBJ1-2; D is unclear. Germline lookup yields CDR1 MNHEY and CDR2 SVGAGI. Deletions cut 0 bases from V and 8 bases from J, with 13 bases between. CDR3 length: 14 residues.

This clone has just a few counts. The CDR3 region is CAYPTGAVGELFF. In DNA form, the CDR3 reads TGTGCCTACCCCACAGGGGCGGTCGGGGAGCTGTTTTTT. The chain carries TRBV9 and TRBJ2-2, with 7 bases that match TRBD1. Unmatched junction bases numbered 10, after V lost 10 bases and J lost 7 bases. The CDR3 covers 13 residues. The germline CDR1 and CDR2 sequences are SGDLS and YYNGEE.

This clone has more than one count but fewer than ten. The chain combines TRBV6-5 with TRBJ2-7, with 8 bases matching TRBD1. CDR1 and CDR2 (germline): MNHEY, SVGAGI. The trim removed 2 bases at V and 3 bases at J, leaving 6 bases unmatched. The CDR3 is 15 residues long. The CDR3 DNA reads TGTGCCAGCAGTTACAGGGGACAGGCCCGCTACGAGCAGTACTTC. It codes for CASSYRGQARYEQYF.

V and J are TRBV6-6 and TRBJ1-3, with a possible D match to TRBD1 (5 bases). V gave up 6 bases and J gave up 0 bases, with 12 bases separating them. Germline CDR1 MNHNY, CDR2 SVGAGI (reference sequence). This CDR3 is 15 amino acids long. Here the CDR3 DNA reads TGTGCCAGCAGCCCACAGGAGAGCTCTGGAAACACCATATATTTT. The encoded protein is CASSPQESSGNTIYF.

This clone was seen only a few times. The rearrangement links TRBV6-1 to TRBJ2-7, with 10 bases lining up with TRBD1. Germline V CDR1 and CDR2: MNHNS, SASEGT. Trimming removed 4 bases from V and 4 bases from J; junction bases left unmatched: 7. The CDR3 extends over 15 amino acids. CDR3 DNA sequence: TGTGCCAGCAGTGGATATAGGACAGGGGGATACGAGCAGTACTTC. It specifies CASSGYRTGGYEQYF.

The gene calls are TRBV6-1 and TRBJ2-2; possibly TRBD1 or TRBD2 for D (5 bases each). CDR3 size: 14 residues. Germline values: CDR1 MNHNS, CDR2 SASEGT. Trimming pared 8 bases from V and 4 bases from J, leaving 14 bases between. CDR3 nucleotide sequence: TGTGCCAGCCCGAAGGGGAGCGGCACCGGGGAGCTGTTTTTT. Amino acids: CASPKGSGTGELFF.

This chain links TRBV9 with TRBJ2-7, with D hard to call. Germline V gene sequence: CDR1 SGDLS, CDR2 YYNGEE. Trimming left V 4 bases short and J 0 bases short, with 11 bases between. There are 14 residues in the CDR3. In nucleotides, the CDR3 is TGTGCCAGCAGCCCAATTTTGGGCTCCTACGAGCAGTACTTC. Its protein product is CASSPILGSYEQYF.

Only a few counts were recorded for this clone. J is TRBJ1-2 and V is TRBV10-3, with a weak D call TRBD1 (6 bases). The CDR3 is 16 residues long. Deletions cut 0 bases from V and 2 bases from J, with 13 bases between. CDR1 and CDR2 from the germline V gene are ENHRY and SYGVKD. CDR3 sequence: CAISESQGKSNYGYTF. The CDR3 DNA reads as TGTGCCATCAGTGAGTCCCAGGGGAAATCCAACTATGGCTACACCTTC.

This clone turned up a few times. V is TRBV11-2 and J is TRBJ2-2, with D hard to call. Trimming stripped 0 bases from V and 4 bases from J, with 15 bases between. Germline V gene lookup returns CDR1 SGHAT and CDR2 FQNNGV. This CDR3 contains 17 residues. The CDR3 DNA reads as TGTGCCAGCAGCTTAGATCTTATGTTGTTAGGCACCGGGGAGCTGTTTTTT. It yields the protein CASSLDLMLLGTGELFF.

This clone turned up a few times. This sequence joins TRBV28 and TRBJ2-1; D not resolved. The CDR3 totals 14 residues. Germline-derived CDR1 and CDR2 are MDHEN and SYDVKM. The V and J ends lost 6 bases and 7 bases respectively, with 16 bases between them. CDR3 in amino acids: CASSIIPTINEQFF. In DNA, the CDR3 is TGTGCCAGCAGCATTATCCCCACTATAAATGAGCAGTTCTTC.

The CDR3 DNA sequence: TGTGCCAGCAGTTACGGCGGGACGACCTACGAGCAGTACTTC. Its protein is CASSYGGTTYEQYF. The rearrangement links TRBV6-6 to TRBJ2-7; TRBD2 is a possible D gene (6 bases). This CDR3 comprises 14 residues. The V end was cut by 2 bases, the J end by 2 bases, with 10 bases between. Germline-derived CDR1 and CDR2 are MNHNY and SVGAGI (reference sequence).

This clone was observed a few times. The chain is built from TRBV5-1 and TRBJ1-6; maybe TRBD1 (5 bases). Germline CDR1 SGHRS, CDR2 YFSETQ. Between the trimmed V and J ends, which lost 4 bases and 0 bases, there was a span of 14 bases. The CDR3 loop spans 17 amino acids. CDR3 sequence: CASSHRDGSSYNSPLHF. In nucleotides, the CDR3 is TGCGCCAGCAGCCACCGGGACGGAAGCTCCTATAATTCACCCCTCCACTTT.

The V call is TRBV7-2, the J call TRBJ2-4; maybe TRBD2 (6 bases). Germline V gene sequence: CDR1 SGHTA, CDR2 FQGNSA. The CDR3 totals 16 residues. The germline V and J ends were trimmed by 5 bases and 3 bases, with 17 bases remaining between them. The CDR3 region has the DNA TGTGCCAGCAGCAAAGTTGGGGGGATGGTCAAAAACATTCAGTACTTC. As protein: CASSKVGGMVKNIQYF. The whole variable domain, remainder taken from reference TRBV7-2 and TRBJ2-4, is GAGVSQSPSNKVTEKGKDVELRCDPISGHTALYWYRQSLGQGLEFLIYFQGNSAPDKSGLPSDRFSAERTGGSVSTLTIQRTQQEDSAVYLCASSKVGGMVKNIQYFGAGTRLSVL.

The chain combines TRBV6-1 with TRBJ1-2; no firm D call. The CDR3 length is 14 residues. Trimming removed 11 bases at V and 5 bases at J, with 21 bases between. CDR1 is MNHNS and CDR2 is SASEGT in the germline V gene. In DNA, the CDR3 is TGTGCCGGATCGGGTCATTGGGGTCCATATGGCTACACCTTC. It encodes CAGSGHWGPYGYTF.

This clone was detected only a few times. CDR3 loop: CASGTGSAGYGYTF. The CDR3 nucleotides are TGTGCCAGCGGAACAGGTTCTGCAGGCTATGGCTACACCTTC. V gene TRBV28 combines with J gene TRBJ1-2; maybe TRBD1 (5 bases). The V gene's germline CDR1 is MDHEN and CDR2 SYDVKM. The CDR3 contains 14 residues. Deletions cut 8 bases from V and 4 bases from J, with 17 bases between.

The chain carries TRBV2 and TRBJ2-3; the D gene is possibly TRBD2 (6 bases). The CDR3 consists of 14 residues. Trimming pared 6 bases from V and 4 bases from J, leaving 14 bases between. Germline V gene data show CDR1 as SNHLY and CDR2 as FYNNEI. As DNA, the CDR3 is TGTGCCAGCAGGAAAACGGGACTTGCAGATACGCAGTATTTT. It translates to CASRKTGLADTQYF.

The chain combines TRBV19 with TRBJ2-5, with D possibly being TRBD2 (6 bases). The CDR3 extends over 14 amino acids. Germline CDR1 is LNHDA and CDR2 is SQIVND (reference sequence). The V gene lost 3 bases and the J gene lost 4 bases, with 12 bases spanning the gap. The CDR3 DNA sequence: TGTGCCAGTAGTATCCAGGGAGCGGGAGAGACCCAGTACTTC. It yields the protein CASSIQGAGETQYF.

The chain couples TRBV19 to TRBJ1-1; a weak D match, TRBD1 (6 bases). V was pared by 3 bases and J by 3 bases, with 11 bases between. Germline values: CDR1 LNHDA, CDR2 SQIVND (reference sequence). The CDR3 is made up of 14 amino acids. CDR3 protein: CASSIQGLDTEAFF. The CDR3 coding sequence is TGTGCCAGTAGTATTCAGGGGCTTGACACTGAAGCTTTCTTT.

The chain employs TRBV28 and TRBJ1-6; TRBD1 is a possible D gene (5 bases). Germline CDR1 MDHEN, CDR2 SYDVKM. The V end was cut by 1 base, the J end by 8 bases, with 12 bases between. The CDR3 is 15 amino acids. Here the CDR3 reads CASSLSAGPYSPLHF. CDR3 coding DNA: TGTGCCAGCAGTTTATCGGCAGGGCCGTATTCACCCCTCCACTTT.

This chain links TRBV5-4 with TRBJ1-2, with 10 bases identical to TRBD1. The CDR3 length is 13 residues. CDR1 and CDR2 (germline): SGHNT, YYREEE (reference sequence). J gave up 5 bases and V 3 bases, and 1 base lay outside the gene matches. CDR3 loop: CASSSGQGYGYTF. DNA of the CDR3: TGTGCCAGCAGCTCGGGACAGGGGTATGGCTACACCTTC.